A single T cell receptor beta chain is shown here with its context. CDR1 is SGDLS, CDR2 YYNGEE, per germline. Trimming cost V 3 bases and J 3 bases; bases outside gene matches: 3. This CDR3 contains 15 residues. The data belong to a study of cytomegalovirus exposure and HLA in healthy donors. This table comes from immunoSEQ multiplex PCR, and its TCRdb copy is limited to in-frame clones, with some not included. The table shows around 250,000 clones, with 90% occurring only once. The clonotype was recovered from a woman in her thirties in good health and CMV-seronegative. The sequencing sample was made of PBMCs. The J gene is TRBJ2-1, the V gene TRBV9; 10 bases match TRBD1. The CDR3 sequence is CASSEGDRGYNEQFF. DNA for the CDR3: TGTGCCAGCAGCGAGGGGGACAGGGGCTACAATGAGCAGTTCTTC.